The 18 T cell receptor beta chains reported below all come from one sample, sequenced in a study of cytomegalovirus exposure and HLA in healthy donors. In the PCR, 60 Vbeta and 13 Jbeta primers were used. The repertoire was sequenced with immunoSEQ multiplex PCR; TCRdb's copy has only in-frame clones and lacks some. The sample shows approximately 150,000 clones, more than 75% of them seen only once. Sequenced input: PBMCs. These receptor sequences come from a female donor in good health and CMV-seronegative.

The CDR3 bases are TGTGCCAGCAGCCCGAAACCACTAGCTCGGGAGACCCAGTACTTC. This codes for CASSPKPLARETQYF. This chain connects TRBV7-8 to TRBJ2-5; TRBD2 might be the D (6 bases). This CDR3 comprises 15 residues. Germline V gives CDR1 SGHVS, CDR2 FQNEAQ. V was trimmed by 5 bases and J by 5 bases, leaving 18 bases between them. Together with reference TRBV7-8 and TRBJ2-5, the CDR3 gives the full variable domain: GAGVSQSPRYKVAKRGQDVALRCDPISGHVSLFWYQQALGQGPEFLTYFQNEAQLDKSGLPSDRFFAERPEGSVSTLKIQRTQQEDSAVYLCASSPKPLARETQYFGPGTRLLVL.

This clone has more than one count but fewer than ten. The rearrangement joins TRBV27 to TRBJ1-4, with 7 bases fitting TRBD1. The CDR3 contains 14 residues. CDR1 and CDR2 (germline): MNHEY, SMNVEV (reference sequence). V lost 0 bases, J lost 10 bases, and 5 bases stayed unmatched. The CDR3 bases are TGTGCCAGCAGTTTATCCAACAGGGGAGCAAAACTGTTTTTT. It encodes CASSLSNRGAKLFF. The full variable domain, with the rest looked up from reference TRBV27 and TRBJ1-4, is EAQVTQNPRYLITVTGKKLTVTCSQNMNHEYMSWYRQDPGLGLRQIYYSMNVEVTDKGDVPEGYKVSRKEKRNFPLILESPSPNQTSLYFCASSLSNRGAKLFFGSGTQLSVL.

V usage is TRBV4-1 and J usage is TRBJ2-2, with 7 bases lining up with TRBD2. Germline values: CDR1 MGHRA, CDR2 YSYEKL. The V gene end was trimmed by 3 bases and the J gene end by 4 bases; junction bases not matched to a gene: 2. The length of the CDR3 is 14 residues. The CDR3 DNA reads as TGCGCCAGCAGCCACCCGGGGGGCACCGGGGAGCTGTTTTTT. Amino acids: CASSHPGGTGELFF.

This chain connects TRBV30 to TRBJ2-6, with 8 positions matching TRBD1. CDR1 and CDR2 (germline): GTSNPN, SVGIG (reference sequence). The CDR3 totals 14 residues. The V segment lost 3 bases and the J segment 3 bases; nucleotides outside the gene matches: 1. The DNA of the CDR3 is TGTGCCTGGAGCAGGGGGCTTGGGGCCAACGTCCTGACTTTC. It specifies CAWSRGLGANVLTF.

The rearrangement joins TRBV5-1 to TRBJ2-3, with D uncertain. This CDR3 contains 13 residues. Germline V gene lookup returns CDR1 SGHRS and CDR2 YFSETQ. V was clipped by 0 bases and J by 6 bases, with 8 bases between them. CDR3 loop: CASSLGFGDTQYF. The CDR3 bases are TGCGCCAGCAGCTTGGGCTTCGGGGATACGCAGTATTTT.

This clone appeared a few times. The rearrangement joins TRBV7-9 to TRBJ1-1; 8 nucleotides align to TRBD1. Germline V lookup: CDR1 SEHNR, CDR2 FQNEAQ (reference sequence). The CDR3 loop spans 16 amino acids. V trimming: 5 bases; J trimming: 3 bases; junction bases outside the gene matches: 11. CDR3 nucleotide sequence: TGTGCCAGCAGCGGGCGGACAGGGATCCTATACACTGAAGCTTTCTTT. Its translation is CASSGRTGILYTEAFF.

This chain connects TRBV6-5 to TRBJ1-2; 8 bases fit TRBD1. The trim removed 1 base at V and 6 bases at J, leaving 10 bases unmatched. The CDR3 runs to 16 residues. Germline V gives CDR1 MNHEY, CDR2 SVGAGI. The CDR3 loop is CASSYWTRDRGHGYTF. CDR3 bases: TGTGCCAGCAGTTACTGGACTAGAGACAGGGGCCATGGCTACACCTTC.

V gene TRBV29-1 combines with J gene TRBJ1-2; no reliable D call. With 1 base removed from V and 3 bases from J, the gap between germline ends came to 6 bases. The CDR3 is 12 amino acids. The germline V gene has CDR1 SQVTM and CDR2 ANQGSEA. The CDR3: CSVEGHDYGYTF. CDR3 coding DNA: TGCAGCGTTGAAGGGCACGACTATGGCTACACCTTC. The whole variable domain, filled in from reference TRBV29-1 and TRBJ1-2, reads SAVISQKPSRDICQRGTSLTIQCQVDSQVTMMFWYRQQPGQSLTLIATANQGSEATYESGFVIDKFPISRPNLTFSTLTVSNMSPEDSSIYLCSVEGHDYGYTFGSGTRLTVV.

The chain has TRBV27 and TRBJ2-1; the match to TRBD2 covers 10 bases. CDR1 is MNHEY, CDR2 SMNVEV, per germline (reference sequence). V gave up 0 bases and J gave up 10 bases; unmatched junction bases: 9. This CDR3 has 16 amino acids. The CDR3 region is CASSLSAGGLLQEQFF. CDR3 nucleotide sequence: TGTGCCAGCAGTTTATCAGCGGGAGGGCTTCTTCAGGAGCAGTTCTTC.

CDR3 nucleotide sequence: TGTGCCAGCAGTGAGAACGATATCGGCTCCTACGAGCAGTACTTC. Protein: CASSENDIGSYEQYF. The chain is built from TRBV2 and TRBJ2-7; D is ambiguous. Trimming took 3 bases from V and 0 from J, leaving 12 bases between them. The CDR3 consists of 15 residues. Per germline, CDR1 SNHLY and CDR2 FYNNEI.

The V gene is TRBV9, the J gene TRBJ2-1; D is possibly TRBD1 (6 bases). Deletions cut 0 bases from V and 7 bases from J, with 14 bases between. The CDR3 sequence is 15 residues long. Per the germline V gene, CDR1 is SGDLS and CDR2 is YYNGEE. Written as DNA, the CDR3 is TGTGCCAGCAGCGTAGAGGACAGCCGCGGAAATGAGCAGTTCTTC. Translating gives CASSVEDSRGNEQFF.

This clone appeared a few times. The chain has TRBV6-1 and TRBJ1-5; the D is unclear. CDR3 length: 14 residues. CDR1 and CDR2 (germline): MNHNS, SASEGT. With 5 bases removed from V and 0 bases from J, the gap between germline ends came to 8 bases. CDR3 nucleotide sequence: TGTGCCAGCAGTTTGTACAATAGCAATCAGCCCCAGCATTTT. This gives the protein CASSLYNSNQPQHF.

This clone was seen ten or more times. The rearrangement uses TRBV5-5 and TRBJ1-1; 9 bases are shared with TRBD1. The germline CDR1 and CDR2 sequences are SGHKS and YYEKEE (reference sequence). V shed 6 bases, J shed 0 bases, and the junction held 6 bases outside the gene matches. This CDR3 comprises 15 residues. For the CDR3, the DNA is TGTGCCAGCACTACGGACAGGGGCCTGAACACTGAAGCTTTCTTT. It is translated as CASTTDRGLNTEAFF. Filled out from reference TRBV5-5 and TRBJ1-1, the complete variable domain reads DAGVTQSPTHLIKTRGQQVTLRCSPISGHKSVSWYQQVLGQGPQFIFQYYEKEERGRGNFPDRFSARQFPNYSSELNVNALLLGDSALYLCASTTDRGLNTEAFFGQGTRLTVV.

The gene calls are TRBV2 and TRBJ1-6, with TRBD1 as a possible D gene (6 bases). Trimming shortened V by 6 bases and J by 7 bases, and 16 bases separated the two germline ends. The length of the CDR3 is 15 residues. Germline CDR1 and CDR2: SNHLY and FYNNEI. This CDR3 is CASRDLDRLNSPLHF. The CDR3 DNA follows: TGTGCCAGCAGAGACCTGGACAGACTGAATTCACCCCTCCACTTT.

The rearrangement uses TRBV19 and TRBJ2-2; 7 bases align to TRBD2. CDR1 and CDR2 (germline): LNHDA, SQIVND (reference sequence). The V segment lost 9 bases and the J segment 7 bases; nucleotides outside the gene matches: 14. CDR3 length: 15 residues. The CDR3 DNA sequence: TGTGCCAGCCAACCCCAAGTTGGGGGGGGCGGGGAGCTGTTTTTT. Its protein product is CASQPQVGGGGELFF.

V and J are TRBV19 and TRBJ1-5; 9 nucleotides align to TRBD1. With V trimmed by 7 bases and J by 3 bases, 7 bases remained unmatched. The CDR3 consists of 15 residues. Germline V gene data show CDR1 as LNHDA and CDR2 as SQIVND (reference sequence). The CDR3 spells CASTLGQGNNQPQHF. CDR3 DNA sequence: TGTGCCAGTACCCTCGGACAGGGGAACAATCAGCCCCAGCATTTT.

The chain combines TRBV7-9 with TRBJ1-2; D may be TRBD1 (5 bases). CDR1 is SEHNR and CDR2 is FQNEAQ in the germline V gene (reference sequence). V was cut by 5 bases and J by 0 bases, with 19 bases left in between. This CDR3 region has 17 residues. Written as DNA, the CDR3 is TGTGCCAGCAGCGTGACGGGCGGACACACTGCTAACTATGGCTACACCTTC. Encoded protein: CASSVTGGHTANYGYTF.

V usage is TRBV19 and J usage is TRBJ2-6; no definite D call. Trimming stripped 7 bases from V and 2 bases from J, with 12 bases between. Germline loops: CDR1 LNHDA, CDR2 SQIVND (reference sequence). The CDR3 has 15 amino acids. The CDR3 DNA reads TGTGCCAGTACGAATCCAGGCACTGGGGCCAACGTCCTGACTTTC. It translates to CASTNPGTGANVLTF.